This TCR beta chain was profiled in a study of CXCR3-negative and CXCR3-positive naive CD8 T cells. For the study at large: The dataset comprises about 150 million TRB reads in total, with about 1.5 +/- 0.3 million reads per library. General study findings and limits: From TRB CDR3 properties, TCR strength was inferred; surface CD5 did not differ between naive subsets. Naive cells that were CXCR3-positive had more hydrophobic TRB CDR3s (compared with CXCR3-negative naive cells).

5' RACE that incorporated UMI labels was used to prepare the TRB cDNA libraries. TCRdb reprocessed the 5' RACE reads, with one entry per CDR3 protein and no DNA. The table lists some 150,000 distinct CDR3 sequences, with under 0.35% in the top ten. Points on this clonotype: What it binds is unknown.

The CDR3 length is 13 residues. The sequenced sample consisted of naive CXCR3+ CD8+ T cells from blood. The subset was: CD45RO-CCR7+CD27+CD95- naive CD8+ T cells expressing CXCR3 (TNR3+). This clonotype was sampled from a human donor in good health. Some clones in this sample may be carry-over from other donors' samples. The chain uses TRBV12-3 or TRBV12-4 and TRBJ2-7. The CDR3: CASSPDSSYEQYF.